Shown below are 3 T cell receptor beta chains from a single sample sequenced in a study of cytomegalovirus exposure and HLA in healthy donors. PCR used 60 Vbeta primers and 13 Jbeta primers. Assay used: immunoSEQ multiplex PCR; TCRdb lists only in-frame clones, some missing. The sample records some 160,000 clones, roughly 85% being singletons. Specimen: PBMCs. These TCRs come from a male donor in good health and CMV-seronegative.

The J gene is TRBJ2-5, the V gene TRBV28; 8 bases line up with TRBD1. CDR1 and CDR2 from the germline V gene are MDHEN and SYDVKM. This CDR3 comprises 15 residues. Trimming removed 5 bases from V and 5 bases from J; junction bases left unmatched: 10. CDR3 nucleotides: TGTGCCAGCAGTCCCACCACCACAGGGGGGGAGACCCAGTACTTC. Translating gives CASSPTTTGGETQYF. The full variable domain, with the rest looked up from reference TRBV28 and TRBJ2-5, is DVKVTQSSRYLVKRTGEKVFLECVQDMDHENMFWYRQDPGLGLRLIYFSYDVKMKEKGDIPEGYSVSREKKERFSLILESASTNQTSMYLCASSPTTTGGETQYFGPGTRLLVL.

This clone turned up a few times. The rearrangement uses TRBV19 and TRBJ2-2; D is undetermined. Germline V gene lookup returns CDR1 LNHDA and CDR2 SQIVND (reference sequence). V was shortened by 1 base and J by 4 bases, with 7 bases between the two germline ends. The CDR3 spans 14 residues. CDR3 DNA: TGTGCCAGTAGTATAGGACATCCCACCGGGGAGCTGTTTTTT. Amino acids: CASSIGHPTGELFF.

The chain couples TRBV29-1 to TRBJ1-3, with D unclear. Germline-derived CDR1 and CDR2 are SQVTM and ANQGSEA. The CDR3 spans 12 residues. Trimming stripped 2 bases from V and 1 base from J, with 3 bases between. Written as DNA, the CDR3 is TGCAGCGTTGAACAATCTGGAAACACCATATATTTT. It specifies CSVEQSGNTIYF.